Listed here are 20 T cell receptor beta chains from one sample, sequenced in a study of blood T cell repertoires in COVID-19. Generated by immunoSEQ multiplex PCR, the TCRdb table keeps only in-frame clones and is missing some. Here the sample spans 430,000 or so clones, around nine tenths being singletons. Sequenced material: PBMCs or T cells enriched from blood (not recorded which). These receptors all stem from a woman under 30 who had been exposed to COVID-19.

J is TRBJ1-2 and V is TRBV6-5; maybe TRBD1 (5 bases). Looked up from germline, CDR1 is MNHEY and CDR2 is SVGAGI. CDR3 size: 14 residues. Trimming removed 7 bases at V and 0 bases at J, with 12 bases between. The CDR3 region has the DNA TGTGCCAGCAACAAGGGGATTACTAACTATGGCTACACCTTC. It yields the protein CASNKGITNYGYTF.

The CDR3 region is CSVGSSVVRYTF. In DNA, the CDR3 is TGCAGCGTTGGATCGTCAGTTGTTCGCTACACCTTC. The gene calls are TRBV29-1 and TRBJ1-2, with D hard to call. This CDR3 region has 12 residues. Between the trimmed V and J ends, which lost 4 bases and 9 bases, there was a span of 15 bases. Germline V CDR1 and CDR2: SQVTM, ANQGSEA.

This clone was detected only once. This chain links TRBV4-1 with TRBJ1-6, with 7 bases aligning to TRBD1. V shed 2 bases, J shed 2 bases, and the junction held 3 bases outside the gene matches. Germline V CDR1 and CDR2: MGHRA, YSYEKL. This CDR3 has 16 amino acids. This CDR3 reads CASSQTDRAYNSPLHF. The CDR3 DNA follows: TGCGCCAGCAGCCAAACCGACAGGGCCTATAATTCACCCCTCCACTTT.

The gene calls are TRBV11-2 and TRBJ1-4; D is undetermined. Germline CDR1 reads SGHAT; CDR2 reads FQNNGV. The V end lost 0 bases, the J end lost 0 bases, and 8 bases lay between the germline ends. The CDR3 is 16 residues long. The CDR3 nucleotides are TGTGCCAGCAGCTTAGATCAGGCTACAACTAATGAAAAACTGTTTTTT. Its protein product is CASSLDQATTNEKLFF.

This sequence joins TRBV9 and TRBJ2-1; 9 bases line up with TRBD2. CDR1 and CDR2 from the germline V gene are SGDLS and YYNGEE. The CDR3 length is 13 residues. Trimming at V came to 6 bases and at J to 8 bases, leaving 6 bases not matched to a gene. The CDR3 spells CASNSGGGDEQFF. The CDR3 DNA reads TGTGCCAGCAATAGCGGGGGAGGGGATGAGCAGTTCTTC. The variable domain in full, with the rest retrieved from reference TRBV9 and TRBJ2-1, is DSGVTQTPKHLITATGQRVTLRCSPRSGDLSVYWYQQSLDQGLQFLIQYYNGEERAKGNILERFSAQQFPDLHSELNLSSLELGDSALYFCASNSGGGDEQFFGPGTRLTVL.

The rearrangement joins TRBV5-6 to TRBJ2-7; 12 bases line up with TRBD2. The junction had 7 bases not matched to a gene; V was cut back by 0 bases and J by 0 bases. Germline assignment: CDR1 SGHDT and CDR2 YYEEEE. This CDR3 is 18 amino acids long. The CDR3 is CASSLGLAGGPSSYEQYF. The CDR3 bases are TGTGCCAGCAGCTTGGGTCTAGCGGGAGGGCCTAGCTCCTACGAGCAGTACTTC.

This clone was found a few times. This sequence joins TRBV27 and TRBJ2-2; 7 positions match TRBD1. This CDR3 has 15 amino acids. The germline V gene encodes CDR1 MNHEY and CDR2 SMNVEV (reference sequence). The V gene end was trimmed by 2 bases and the J gene end by 9 bases; junction bases not matched to a gene: 9. The DNA for the CDR3 is TGTGCCAGCAGTTTAGACAGGGTGCCCGGACGGGAGCTGTTTTTT. It is translated as CASSLDRVPGRELFF.

The chain couples TRBV10-1 to TRBJ2-2, with D uncertain. V was cut by 4 bases and J by 2 bases, with 8 bases left in between. Per germline, CDR1 WNHNN and CDR2 SYGVQD (reference sequence). CDR3 length equals 14 residues. In DNA, the CDR3 is TGCGCCAGCAGTGGCCAGACTAACACCGGGGAGCTGTTTTTT. Protein: CASSGQTNTGELFF.

The gene calls are TRBV30 and TRBJ1-2, with 7 bases aligning to TRBD1. CDR3 length: 13 residues. Trimming cost V 2 bases and J 4 bases; bases outside gene matches: 4. Germline CDR1 reads GTSNPN; CDR2 reads SVGIG (reference sequence). CDR3 region: CAWSRDSAYGYTF. The CDR3 DNA sequence: TGTGCCTGGAGTCGGGACAGTGCCTATGGCTACACCTTC. The variable domain in full, completed from reference TRBV30 and TRBJ1-2, reads SQTIHQWPATLVQPVGSPLSLECTVEGTSNPNLYWYRQAAGRGLQLLFYSVGIGQISSEVPQNLSASRPQDRQFILSSKKLLLSDSGFYLCAWSRDSAYGYTFGSGTRLTVV.

The J gene is TRBJ1-2, the V gene TRBV18; 9 bases map to TRBD1. This CDR3 comprises 17 residues. Losses at the gene ends were 5 bases for V and 2 bases for J; bases not matched to a gene: 12. Looked up from germline, CDR1 is KGHSH and CDR2 is LQKENI. The CDR3 is CASSFQQGARENYGYTF. CDR3 nucleotide sequence: TGTGCCAGCTCATTTCAACAGGGGGCGCGTGAGAACTATGGCTACACCTTC.

This chain uses TRBV6-4 with TRBJ2-1, with 9 bases aligning to TRBD2. V was pared by 6 bases and J by 6 bases, with 12 bases of the junction left unmatched. The germline gives CDR1 MRHNA, CDR2 SNTAGT. The CDR3 is 16 amino acids. The chain's CDR3 is CASSPEGSGGRNEQFF. The CDR3 nucleotides read TGTGCCAGCAGCCCGGAGGGTAGCGGGGGCCGCAATGAGCAGTTCTTC.

This CDR3 is CAWGYGQGSYEQYF. The CDR3, as DNA: TGTGCCTGGGGCTATGGGCAGGGCTCCTACGAGCAGTACTTC. The chain joins TRBV30 to TRBJ2-7, with D perhaps matching TRBD1 (5 bases). Germline CDR1 is GTSNPN and CDR2 is SVGIG (reference sequence). The CDR3 loop spans 14 amino acids. Trimming took off 5 bases at V and 0 bases at J, with 14 bases between the two ends.

The V call is TRBV11-1, the J call TRBJ2-7; weak D call: TRBD1 (5 bases). V was shortened by 3 bases and J by 3 bases, with 12 bases between the two germline ends. Germline CDR1 reads SGHAT; CDR2 reads FQDESV (reference sequence). The CDR3 totals 14 residues. CDR3 sequence reads: CASSFTGIYYEQYF. The CDR3 DNA is TGTGCCAGCAGCTTCACAGGAATTTACTACGAGCAGTACTTC.

The chain links TRBV29-1 to TRBJ1-5, with TRBD1 matching 9 bases. This CDR3 is built from 14 residues. Trimming took 5 bases from V and 4 from J; bases not matched to a gene: 6. CDR1 SQVTM and CDR2 ANQGSEA come from the germline V gene. The CDR3 nucleotides are TGCAGCGTTCATAACAGGGGGCCTAATCAGCCCCAGCATTTT. This gives the protein CSVHNRGPNQPQHF.

The chain combines TRBV7-2 with TRBJ1-2, with D unclear. Germline loops: CDR1 SGHTA, CDR2 FQGNSA. The CDR3 has 14 amino acids. The germline V and J ends were trimmed by 2 bases and 8 bases, with 15 bases remaining between them. CDR3 nucleotides: TGTGCCAGCAGCTTATATCCTGGGCACGACGGCTACACCTTC. Translating it yields CASSLYPGHDGYTF.

CDR3 DNA: TGTGCCAGCAGCTTGGCCGGGACAGGGGTCGTTAATGGCTACACCTTC. It specifies CASSLAGTGVVNGYTF. The rearrangement uses TRBV7-9 and TRBJ1-2; 10 nucleotides agree with TRBD1. Germline CDR1 is SEHNR and CDR2 is FQNEAQ (reference sequence). After removal of 3 bases from V and 6 bases from J, the junction contained 10 bases not matched to a gene. The CDR3 covers 16 residues.

The V call is TRBV4-3, the J call TRBJ2-2, with 8 positions matching TRBD1. After removal of 4 bases from V and 0 bases from J, the junction contained 10 bases not matched to a gene. The CDR3 contains 18 residues. Germline values: CDR1 LGHNA, CDR2 YSLEER. The CDR3 DNA reads TGCGCCAGCAGCCTAAGGACAGGGTCACTCGCGAACACCGGGGAGCTGTTTTTT. It yields the protein CASSLRTGSLANTGELFF.

This clone was seen just once. The genes are TRBV19 and TRBJ2-3; 14 bases map to TRBD2. V lost 3 bases and J lost 6; bases outside the gene matches: 14. There are 19 residues in the CDR3. Germline CDR1 reads LNHDA; CDR2 reads SQIVND (reference sequence). CDR3 sequence: CASSIGSSGLAGERDTQYF. CDR3 DNA sequence: TGTGCCAGTAGTATTGGGTCCTCGGGACTAGCGGGAGAACGGGATACGCAGTATTTT.

The chain couples TRBV5-1 to TRBJ2-2; TRBD1 matches at 10 bases. With V trimmed by 4 bases and J by 5 bases, 17 bases remained unmatched. The CDR3 has 19 residues. Per germline, CDR1 SGHRS and CDR2 YFSETQ. CDR3 bases: TGCGCCAGCAGCCCCGCCCGGGGACAGGGGCCCCTTGGGACCGGGGAGCTGTTTTTT. It yields the protein CASSPARGQGPLGTGELFF.

CDR3 nucleotide sequence: TGTGCCAGCAGCTCCGGGACAGCTGCCAAAAACATTCAGTACTTC. Protein sequence: CASSSGTAAKNIQYF. The chain couples TRBV5-8 to TRBJ2-4; the match to TRBD1 covers 7 bases. The CDR3 covers 15 residues. Germline V lookup: CDR1 SGHTS, CDR2 YDEGEE. Trimming cost V 3 bases and J 1 base; bases outside gene matches: 4.